This T cell receptor beta chain was observed in a study of identical twins. Study-level findings and limits: Beta clonotypes that were abundant in cord blood contained fewer insertions, a pattern absent from memory repertoires. With beta out-of-frame sequences, excess sharing by twins was weaker.

This clonotype was counted only a few times. The antigen is unknown. Template switching added a universal primer site; cDNA carried unique molecular identifiers. TCRdb re-derived calls from the 5' RACE reads in MiXCR, one entry per CDR3 protein. This sample has around 300,000 distinct CDR3 sequences, with about 8% found just once. The length of the CDR3 is 15 residues. Germline CDR1 is LNHNV and CDR2 is YYDKDF (reference sequence). The V and J ends lost 8 bases and 4 bases, in that order; junction bases with no gene match: 10. These data were likewise used in another study, on yellow fever vaccine responses in identical twins. From that report: Reportedly, the T cell response mounted by twins to vaccine seemed partly convergent, partly personalized.

The chain has TRBV15 and TRBJ2-1, with 8 bases matching TRBD2. Input material: memory (CD45RO+) T cells sorted from blood. The sequence was collected from a woman aged 18-29 years in good health. CDR3 sequence (DNA): TGTGCCACCGGGGACGGGGAGCGGGAGTACAATGAGCAGTTCTTC. The encoded protein is CATGDGEREYNEQFF.